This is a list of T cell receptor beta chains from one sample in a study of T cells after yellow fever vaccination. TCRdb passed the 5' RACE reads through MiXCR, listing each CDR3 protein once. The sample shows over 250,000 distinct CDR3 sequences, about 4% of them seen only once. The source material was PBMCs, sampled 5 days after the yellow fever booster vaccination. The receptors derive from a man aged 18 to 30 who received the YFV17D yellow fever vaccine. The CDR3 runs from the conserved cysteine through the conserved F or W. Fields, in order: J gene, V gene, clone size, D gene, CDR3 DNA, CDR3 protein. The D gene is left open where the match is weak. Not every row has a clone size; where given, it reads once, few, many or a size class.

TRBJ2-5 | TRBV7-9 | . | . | TGTGCCAGCAGCATCACTGGAGAGACCCAGTACTTC | CASSITGETQYF
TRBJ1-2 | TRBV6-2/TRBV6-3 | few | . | TGTGCCAGCAGTTACGCAGGGGATCCCTATGGCTACACCTTC | CASSYAGDPYGYTF
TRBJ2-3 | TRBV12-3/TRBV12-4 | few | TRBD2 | TGTGCCACCATAGCGGGGGGCACAGATACGCAGTATTTT | CATIAGGTDTQYF
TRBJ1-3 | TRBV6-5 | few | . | TGTGCCAGCAGCAGGACAGTCTCTGGAAACACCATATATTTT | CASSRTVSGNTIYF
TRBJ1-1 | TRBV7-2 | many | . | TGTGCCAGCAGCCAACACAGGGCAGAAGCTTTCTTT | CASSQHRAEAFF
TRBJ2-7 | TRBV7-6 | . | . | TGTGCCAGCAGCACCTGGACAGCCACCTCCTACGAGCAGTACTTC | CASSTWTATSYEQYF
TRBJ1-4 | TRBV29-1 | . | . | TGCAGCGTGGGGTACATGGGTGAAAAACTGTTTTTT | CSVGYMGEKLFF
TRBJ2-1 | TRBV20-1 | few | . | TGCAGTGCTAGAGACCCACGGGCAGCCGACAATGAGCAGTTCTTC | CSARDPRAADNEQFF
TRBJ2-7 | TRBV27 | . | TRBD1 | TGTGCCAGCAGTTTATTATCCCGACAGGGGCTGGGTGAGCAGTACTTC | CASSLLSRQGLGEQYF
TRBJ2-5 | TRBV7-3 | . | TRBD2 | TGTGCCAGCAGCATTAATAGCGGGGGGGCTGAGACCCAGTACTTC | CASSINSGGAETQYF
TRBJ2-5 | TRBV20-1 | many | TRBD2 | TGCAGTGCCCCGCGGGGGACTAGCGGGGGTGAACAAGAGACCCAGTACTTC | CSAPRGTSGGEQETQYF
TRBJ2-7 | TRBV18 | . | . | TGTGCCAGCTCACTCCGTTCAGGAGCCCAAACACAAAACTCCTACGAGCAGTACTTC | CASSLRSGAQTQNSYEQYF
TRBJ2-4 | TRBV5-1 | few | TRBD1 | TGCGCCAGCAGCTTTCACTGGACAGGGGAGAACATTCAGTACTTC | CASSFHWTGENIQYF
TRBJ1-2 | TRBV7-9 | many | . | TGTGCCAGCAGAAACACAGGGCGGGGGAACTATGGCTACACCTTC | CASRNTGRGNYGYTF
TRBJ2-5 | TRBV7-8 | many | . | TGTGCCAGCAGGCCGAGGGGGCAAGAGACCCAGTACTTC | CASRPRGQETQYF
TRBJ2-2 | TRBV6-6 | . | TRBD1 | TGTGCCAGCAGTGTCCCCGGGACAGCTTTTACCGGGGAGCTGTTTTTT | CASSVPGTAFTGELFF
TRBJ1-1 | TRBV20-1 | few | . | TGCAGTGCTAGTATAGGGCATACTGAAGCTTTCTTT | CSASIGHTEAFF
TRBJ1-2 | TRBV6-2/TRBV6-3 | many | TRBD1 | TGTGCCAGCAGACACCGGGACAGGGGGGACTATGGCTACACCTTC | CASRHRDRGDYGYTF
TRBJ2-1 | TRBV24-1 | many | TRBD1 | TGTGCCACCAGTGTTACCGGGACAGGCCACCTTAGCTCCTACAATGAGCAGTTCTTC | CATSVTGTGHLSSYNEQFF
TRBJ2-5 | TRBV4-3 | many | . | TGCGCCAGCAGCCAAGATGCGAGGGGTGGGGAGACCCAGTACTTC | CASSQDARGGETQYF
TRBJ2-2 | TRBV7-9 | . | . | TGTGCCAGCAGCCACCCAACTGGAGCGGGCACCGGGGAGCTGTTTTTT | CASSHPTGAGTGELFF
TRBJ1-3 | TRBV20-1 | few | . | TGCAGTGCCCTCGTTGGCTCTGGAAACACCATATATTTT | CSALVGSGNTIYF
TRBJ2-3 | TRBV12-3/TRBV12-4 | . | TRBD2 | TGTGCCAGCAGTTTAGTCCGGCGAGGACTAGCGATTGGGGACTCCACAGATACGCAGTATTTT | CASSLVRRGLAIGDSTDTQYF
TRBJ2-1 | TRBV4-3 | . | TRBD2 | TGCGCCAGCAGCCAAGATGCGCGGGGGGGCTTTAATGAGCAGTTCTTC | CASSQDARGGFNEQFF
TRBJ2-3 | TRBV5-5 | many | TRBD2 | TGTGCCAGCAGCTGGGAGCGGGGGGGAGATACGCAGTATTTT | CASSWERGGDTQYF
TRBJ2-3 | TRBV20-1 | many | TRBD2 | TGCAGTGCAAGACTAGCGGGGCTCACAGATACGCAGTATTTT | CSARLAGLTDTQYF
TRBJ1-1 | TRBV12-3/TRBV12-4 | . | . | TGTGCCAGCAGTTTAAACCCCACCGTGGACACTGAAGCTTTCTTT | CASSLNPTVDTEAFF
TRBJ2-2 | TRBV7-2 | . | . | TGTGCCAGCAGCATACTCACCGGGGAGCTGTTTTTT | CASSILTGELFF
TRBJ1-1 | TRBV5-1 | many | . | TGCGCCAGCAGCTTTTCTACCTCGGGGTTCGAAGCTTTCTTT | CASSFSTSGFEAFF
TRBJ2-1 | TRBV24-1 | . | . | TGTGCCACCAGTGACCTCGACTACAATGAGCAGTTCTTC | CATSDLDYNEQFF
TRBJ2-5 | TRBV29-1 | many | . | TGCAGCGTTGATTTGCAGGGATTGTACCAAGAGACCCAGTACTTC | CSVDLQGLYQETQYF
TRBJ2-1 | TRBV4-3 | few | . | TGCGCCAGCAGCCAAGATCGGCCGATGAGCTCCTACAATGAGCAGTTCTTC | CASSQDRPMSSYNEQFF
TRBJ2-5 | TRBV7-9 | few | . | TGTGCCAGCAGCTTAGTCGGTAATCGCGAGACCCAGTACTTC | CASSLVGNRETQYF
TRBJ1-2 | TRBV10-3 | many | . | TGTGCCATCAGTGGGACCCGGGACACTTCTAACTATGGCTACACCTTC | CAISGTRDTSNYGYTF
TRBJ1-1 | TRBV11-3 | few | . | TGTGCCAGCAGCTTAGACAGCTCCACTGAAGCTTTCTTT | CASSLDSSTEAFF
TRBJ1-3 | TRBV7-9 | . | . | TGTGCCAGCAGCTTACGTTTCTCTGACATCTCTGGAAACACCATATATTTT | CASSLRFSDISGNTIYF
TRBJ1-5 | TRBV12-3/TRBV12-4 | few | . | TGTGCCAGCAGTTTTGTGAATCAGCCCCAGCATTTT | CASSFVNQPQHF
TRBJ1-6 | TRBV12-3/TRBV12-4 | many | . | TGTGCCAGCAGTCAGGGAGGGGCGGGTGGTAATTCACCCCTCCACTTT | CASSQGGAGGNSPLHF
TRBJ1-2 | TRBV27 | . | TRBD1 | TGTGCCAGCAGTGGGACAGGGCCCTATGGCTACACCTTC | CASSGTGPYGYTF
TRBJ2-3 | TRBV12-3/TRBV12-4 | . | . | TGTGCCAGCAGTCGTAAGGATGGGGGGACAGATACGCAGTATTTT | CASSRKDGGTDTQYF
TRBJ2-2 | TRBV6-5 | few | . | TGTGCCAGCAGTTACTCGAGAGGGTTCGGGGAGCTGTTTTTT | CASSYSRGFGELFF
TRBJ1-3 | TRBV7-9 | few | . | TGTGCCAGCAGCGAAAAAGGGAGGACTGGAAACACCATATATTTT | CASSEKGRTGNTIYF
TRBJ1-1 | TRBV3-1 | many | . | TGTGCCAGCAGCCACACAGGGTTCACTGAAGCTTTCTTT | CASSHTGFTEAFF
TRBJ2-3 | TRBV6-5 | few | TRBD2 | TGTGCCAGCAGTTCCGGACTAGCGGGGAGGTTCCATACGCAGTATTTT | CASSSGLAGRFHTQYF
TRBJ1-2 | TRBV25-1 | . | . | TGTGCCAGCAGTGACAACGGCTACACCTTC | CASSDNGYTF
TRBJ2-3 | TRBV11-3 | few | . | TGTGCCAGCAGCTGGACCGCGGGGAGTACAGATACGCAGTATTTT | CASSWTAGSTDTQYF
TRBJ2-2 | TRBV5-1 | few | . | TGCGCCAGCAGCTTGGTCTCAGGGGAGATTTTGGGCACCGGGGAGCTGTTTTTT | CASSLVSGEILGTGELFF
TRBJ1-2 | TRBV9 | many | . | TGTGCCAGCAGCGTAGATGACACCTCCTTCTATGGCTACACCTTC | CASSVDDTSFYGYTF
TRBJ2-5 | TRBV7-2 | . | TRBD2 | TGTGCCAGCAGCTTAACAGCGGGGGGGTCAATAGAGACCCAGTACTTC | CASSLTAGGSIETQYF
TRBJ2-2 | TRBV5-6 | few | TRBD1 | TGTGCCAGCAGCTACGCCGGACAGGGACGCACCGGGGAGCTGTTTTTT | CASSYAGQGRTGELFF
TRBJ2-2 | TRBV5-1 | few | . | TGCGCCAGCAGCCAAGAAAAGGGACTGGCCGGGGAGCTGTTTTTT | CASSQEKGLAGELFF
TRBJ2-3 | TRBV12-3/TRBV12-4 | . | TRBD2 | TGTGCCAGCATACTTCGCCCGGGACTAGCCTTGGCAGATACGCAGTATTTT | CASILRPGLALADTQYF
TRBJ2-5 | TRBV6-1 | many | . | TGTGCCAGCAGTGAAGGCAGCCAAGAGACCCAGTACTTC | CASSEGSQETQYF
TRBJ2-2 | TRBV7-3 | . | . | TGTGCCAGCAGCTTATTACCGGGGACCGGGGAGCTGTTTTTT | CASSLLPGTGELFF
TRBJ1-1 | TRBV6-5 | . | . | TGTGCCAGCAGTTACAGGGGGATTAACACTGAAGCTTTCTTT | CASSYRGINTEAFF
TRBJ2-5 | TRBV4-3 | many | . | TGCGCCAGCAGCCAAGGTCACTCGGGGATCCAAGAGACCCAGTACTTC | CASSQGHSGIQETQYF
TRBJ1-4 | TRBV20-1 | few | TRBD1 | TGCAGTGCTAGGGGACAGCCCGATCCGACACTGTTTTTT | CSARGQPDPTLFF
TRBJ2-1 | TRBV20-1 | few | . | TGCAGTGCCCTCTCTCTAGCCAATGAGCAGTTCTTC | CSALSLANEQFF
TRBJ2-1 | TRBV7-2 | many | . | TGTGCCAGCAGCTTTTCGGCAGGGAGCGATGAGCAGTTCTTC | CASSFSAGSDEQFF
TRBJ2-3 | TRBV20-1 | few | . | TGCAGTGCTAGAGATCCTAGCGTCTTCTCAGATACGCAGTATTTT | CSARDPSVFSDTQYF